The entry below describes one T cell receptor (beta chain). This record belongs to a study of human T cells and chemical hapten exposure. The CDR3 totals 14 residues. The V gene's germline CDR1 is SGHTA and CDR2 FQGNSA. Deletions cut 2 bases from V and 3 bases from J, with 11 bases between. One entry per CDR3 protein results from TCRdb running MiXCR on the RACE reads. The sample carries approximately 110,000 distinct CDR3 sequences, around 34% recorded once. Time point specified: patch test 3, about 24 weeks after DPC sensitization. Indicated treatment: therapeutic diphenylcyclopropenone sensitization with weekly scalp DPC.

The sequenced sample was whole blood, obtained in connection with sensitization to the hapten diphenylcyclopropenone (DPC). The genes are TRBV7-2 and TRBJ2-7; perhaps TRBD1 as D (6 bases). The TCR sequence derives from a man in his forties with alopecia areata. Some clones in this sample may be carry-over from other donors' samples. In DNA, the CDR3 is TGTGCCAGCAGCTTAATATACAGGGACTACGAGCAGTACTTC. As protein: CASSLIYRDYEQYF.